The 31 T cell receptor beta chains given below trace back to one sample, sequenced in a study of OX40 agonist ivuxolimab in advanced cancers. Assay used: immunoSEQ multiplex PCR; TCRdb lists only in-frame clones, some missing. The table lists about 79,000 clones, about 85% of them singletons, with 3% to 4.5% in the top ten. The sample consisted of CD4+ or CD8+ T cells sorted from blood, taken in a trial of the OX40 agonist ivuxolimab. Receptors were obtained from an adult with an advanced solid tumor such as melanoma, head and neck, liver or kidney cancer.

J is TRBJ2-1 and V is TRBV11-3; the match to TRBD1 covers 8 bases. Losses at the gene ends were 1 base for V and 5 bases for J; bases not matched to a gene: 10. CDR3 length equals 17 residues. Germline V gene sequence: CDR1 SGHNT, CDR2 YENEEA. DNA of the CDR3: TGTGCCAGCAGCTTAGGTGGGCTGACAGGGGCTAACAATGAGCAGTTCTTC. Residues: CASSLGGLTGANNEQFF.

The chain employs TRBV5-1 and TRBJ2-7; 12 positions match TRBD2. This CDR3 comprises 17 residues. J lost 0 bases, V lost 4 bases, and 8 bases had no gene match. Germline V gene lookup returns CDR1 SGHRS and CDR2 YFSETQ. The CDR3 reads CASSPGTSGQSSYEQYF. DNA of the CDR3: TGCGCCAGCAGCCCAGGGACTAGCGGGCAGAGCTCCTACGAGCAGTACTTC.

The gene calls are TRBV7-2 and TRBJ2-1; no definite D call. Trimming pared 5 bases from V and 6 bases from J, leaving 5 bases between. The V gene's germline CDR1 is SGHTA and CDR2 FQGNSA. CDR3 length: 11 amino acids. CDR3 sequence (DNA): TGTGCCAGCAGCAACTTCAATGAGCAGTTCTTC. This sequence encodes CASSNFNEQFF.

This sequence joins TRBV7-9 and TRBJ2-7, with D perhaps TRBD2 (6 bases). Looked up from germline, CDR1 is SEHNR and CDR2 is FQNEAQ (reference sequence). This CDR3 contains 13 residues. The V end was cut by 2 bases, the J end by 6 bases, with 11 bases between. The CDR3 nucleotides are TGTGCCAGCAGCTTATTCGGGAGTAGCGAGCAGTACTTC. It translates to CASSLFGSSEQYF.

On this clone itself: A read error may account for a junction end that differs from germline. As DNA, the CDR3 is TGTGCCAGTAGCATAGGGAGGGCTGATGGCTACACCTTC. Its translation is CASSIGRADGYTF. The V and J genes are TRBV19 and TRBJ1-2; D remains unclear. Germline values: CDR1 LNHDA, CDR2 SQIVND (reference sequence). The CDR3 totals 13 residues.

V gene TRBV6-5 combines with J gene TRBJ2-2; perhaps TRBD1 as D (5 bases). Trimming shortened V by 5 bases and J by 8 bases, and 15 bases separated the two germline ends. Germline V lookup: CDR1 MNHEY, CDR2 SVGAGI. The CDR3 has 14 residues. CDR3 sequence reads: CASSRMTDRGELFF. The CDR3 nucleotides read TGTGCCAGCAGTCGGATGACAGACCGAGGGGAGCTGTTTTTT.

The rearrangement uses TRBV10-3 and TRBJ2-6; D perhaps matches TRBD2 (5 bases). V was cut by 7 bases and J by 3 bases, with 13 bases left in between. This CDR3 region has 15 residues. Germline CDR1 is ENHRY and CDR2 is SYGVKD. CDR3 sequence (DNA): TGTGCCATCAATTCTCGGACTTTTGGGGCCAACGTCCTGACTTTC. Its translation: CAINSRTFGANVLTF.

The V call is TRBV27, the J call TRBJ2-2; no firm D call. The V end was cut by 1 base, the J end by 6 bases, with 3 bases between. The CDR3 covers 12 residues. The germline V gene has CDR1 MNHEY and CDR2 SMNVEV (reference sequence). CDR3 protein: CASSLLAGELFF. CDR3 sequence (DNA): TGTGCCAGCAGTTTATTAGCCGGGGAGCTGTTTTTT.

The chain couples TRBV19 to TRBJ2-6; D is undetermined. Germline CDR1 is LNHDA and CDR2 is SQIVND (reference sequence). The CDR3 sequence is 14 residues long. Trimming pared 2 bases from V and 0 bases from J, leaving 2 bases between. CDR3: CASSISSGANVLTF. The DNA of the CDR3 is TGTGCCAGTAGTATAAGCTCTGGGGCCAACGTCCTGACTTTC.

This chain joins TRBV28 and TRBJ2-7; TRBD2 is a possible D gene (5 bases). The CDR3 contains 12 residues. Trimming took 7 bases from V and 2 from J, leaving 9 bases between them. From germline, CDR1 is MDHEN and CDR2 SYDVKM. CDR3 sequence (DNA): TGTGCCAGCACTAGCAGAACCTACGAGCAGTACTTC. Encoded protein: CASTSRTYEQYF.

The gene calls are TRBV5-1 and TRBJ2-5; weak D call: TRBD2 (5 bases). This CDR3 comprises 16 residues. V was clipped by 4 bases and J by 5 bases, with 21 bases between them. CDR1 and CDR2 (germline): SGHRS, YFSETQ. The CDR3 here is CASSTRAGNFGETQYF. The DNA for the CDR3 is TGCGCCAGCAGCACGAGGGCCGGGAATTTTGGGGAGACCCAGTACTTC.

This clone is a singleton in its sample. The chain is built from TRBV7-2 and TRBJ2-3; 7 nucleotides agree with TRBD2. V lost 2 bases to trimming and J lost 2 bases; unmatched junction nucleotides: 4. This CDR3 comprises 15 residues. CDR1 is SGHTA, CDR2 FQGNSA, per germline. The CDR3 protein is CASSLLAGDTDTQYF. The CDR3 DNA follows: TGTGCCAGCAGCTTACTGGCGGGAGACACAGATACGCAGTATTTT.

The CDR3 DNA is TGTGCCAGCAGAATTACTAGCGCCGGGGAGCTGTTTTTT. It specifies CASRITSAGELFF. The V and J genes are TRBV27 and TRBJ2-2; 7 bases map to TRBD2. Germline V gene lookup returns CDR1 MNHEY and CDR2 SMNVEV (reference sequence). With 6 bases clipped from V and 6 bases from J, the junction kept 4 bases outside the gene matches. The CDR3 runs 13 residues.

The J gene is TRBJ2-7, the V gene TRBV5-1; no definite D call. The germline V gene encodes CDR1 SGHRS and CDR2 YFSETQ. Between the trimmed V and J ends, which lost 0 bases and 3 bases, there was a span of 10 bases. This CDR3 has 14 amino acids. The CDR3 spells CASSLAAEYYEQYF. The CDR3 region has the DNA TGCGCCAGCAGCTTGGCTGCCGAGTACTACGAGCAGTACTTC.

With regard to this clone: A much larger clone sits a single nucleotide away, making a read error possible. The chain couples TRBV6-9 to TRBJ2-1; D is unresolved. Germline V lookup: CDR1 MNHGY, CDR2 SVAAGI. V was cut by 5 bases and J by 4 bases, with 9 bases left in between. CDR3 length: 13 amino acids. The CDR3 DNA follows: TGTGCCAGCAGTGAATCGGAGTACAATGAGCAGTTCTTC. Residues: CASSESEYNEQFF.

This rearrangement joins TRBV11-1 to TRBJ2-7, with a possible D match to TRBD1 (5 bases). The V gene lost 1 base and the J gene lost 3 bases, with 13 bases spanning the gap. This CDR3 contains 15 residues. The germline V gene has CDR1 SGHAT and CDR2 FQDESV (reference sequence). CDR3 residues: CASSLGAGPVYEQYF. Here the CDR3 DNA reads TGTGCCAGCAGCTTAGGGGCAGGGCCGGTCTACGAGCAGTACTTC.

In its sample, this clone was seen once. This chain joins TRBV19 and TRBJ1-6, with D perhaps matching TRBD1 (6 bases). The V end was cut by 6 bases, the J end by 18 bases, with 21 bases between. Germline values: CDR1 LNHDA, CDR2 SQIVND (reference sequence). The CDR3 is 13 residues long. The CDR3 DNA reads TGTGCCAGTAGCGACCGGGACACTCAATTTCACCACTTT. It translates to CASSDRDTQFHHF.

A note on this clone: A read error may produce the germline difference seen at one junction end. This sample also contains other DNA sequences that code for the same CDR3. The chain uses TRBV7-9 and TRBJ2-2; 12 positions agree with TRBD2. The CDR3 contains 16 residues. Germline CDR1 and CDR2: SEHNR and FQNEAQ (reference sequence). The CDR3 bases are TGTGCCAGCAGCTTAAGACTAGCGGGAGTCGACGGGGAACTGTTTTTT. Protein sequence: CASSLRLAGVDGELFF.

The gene calls are TRBV5-1 and TRBJ2-7, with TRBD1 as a possible D gene (7 bases). CDR3 size: 14 residues. Germline V gene lookup returns CDR1 SGHRS and CDR2 YFSETQ. V was pared by 1 base and J by 5 bases, with 13 bases between. CDR3 coding DNA: TGCGCCAGCAGCTTGACACCAGGGGGGAACGAGCAGTACTTC. It specifies CASSLTPGGNEQYF.

This rearrangement joins TRBV19 to TRBJ2-1; no clear D. The CDR3 covers 16 residues. Between the trimmed V and J ends, which lost 6 bases and 5 bases, there was a span of 20 bases. CDR1 is LNHDA, CDR2 SQIVND, per germline (reference sequence). This chain's CDR3 is CASSGLKRRLHNEQFF. The CDR3 DNA is TGTGCCAGTAGCGGCCTCAAGCGAAGGCTCCACAATGAGCAGTTCTTC. The full variable domain, completed using reference TRBV19 and TRBJ2-1, is DGGITQSPKYLFRKEGQNVTLSCEQNLNHDAMYWYRQDPGQGLRLIYYSQIVNDFQKGDIAEGYSVSREKKESFPLTVTSAQKNPTAFYLCASSGLKRRLHNEQFFGPGTRLTVL.

This clone has just a few counts. V and J are TRBV7-9 and TRBJ2-3; possibly TRBD2 for D (5 bases). The CDR3 is made up of 15 amino acids. The V gene lost 1 base and the J gene lost 2 bases, with 10 bases spanning the gap. Germline lookup yields CDR1 SEHNR and CDR2 FQNEAQ (reference sequence). The CDR3 region is CASSLDGNPTDTQYF. The CDR3 DNA sequence: TGTGCCAGCAGCTTAGACGGGAATCCCACAGATACGCAGTATTTT.

This clone has more than one count but fewer than ten. V gene TRBV11-3 combines with J gene TRBJ2-1; 8 nucleotides align to TRBD2. Unmatched junction bases numbered 3, after V lost 3 bases and J lost 5 bases. The CDR3 loop spans 14 amino acids. The germline gives CDR1 SGHNT, CDR2 YENEEA. The CDR3 nucleotides are TGTGCCAGCAGCTTTAGCGGGGCTAACAATGAGCAGTTCTTC. Translating it yields CASSFSGANNEQFF.

The J gene is TRBJ1-3, the V gene TRBV5-4; D is unclear. Germline values: CDR1 SGHNT, CDR2 YYREEE (reference sequence). V was pared by 2 bases and J by 2 bases, with 8 bases between. This CDR3 comprises 14 residues. Here the CDR3 DNA reads TGTGCCAGCAGCTTCACCGGGACTGGAAACACCATATATTTT. Translation gives CASSFTGTGNTIYF.

The chain uses TRBV5-4 and TRBJ2-7; 8 nucleotides line up with TRBD1. CDR1 is SGHNT and CDR2 is YYREEE in the germline V gene (reference sequence). V gave up 7 bases and J gave up 0 bases; unmatched junction bases: 9. The CDR3 is 15 residues long. The CDR3 DNA is TGTGCCAGCCATCACAGGGGGATGAGCTCCTACGAGCAGTACTTC. Translation gives CASHHRGMSSYEQYF. The variable domain in full, with the rest retrieved from reference TRBV5-4 and TRBJ2-7, is ETGVTQSPTHLIKTRGQQVTLRCSSQSGHNTVSWYQQALGQGPQFIFQYYREEENGRGNFPPRFSGLQFPNYSSELNVNALELDDSALYLCASHHRGMSSYEQYFGPGTRLTVT.

The chain recombines TRBV30 with TRBJ2-1; 8 bases line up with TRBD2. The CDR3 spans 17 residues. The V gene's germline CDR1 is GTSNPN and CDR2 SVGIG (reference sequence). Trimming took 0 bases from V and 4 from J; bases not matched to a gene: 11. Here the CDR3 reads CAWSVPGGTARYNEQFF. The CDR3 nucleotides are TGTGCCTGGAGTGTACCGGGGGGGACGGCTCGTTACAATGAGCAGTTCTTC. Combining the CDR3 with reference TRBV30 and TRBJ2-1 gives the whole variable domain SQTIHQWPATLVQPVGSPLSLECTVEGTSNPNLYWYRQAAGRGLQLLFYSVGIGQISSEVPQNLSASRPQDRQFILSSKKLLLSDSGFYLCAWSVPGGTARYNEQFFGPGTRLTVL.

Here the CDR3 DNA reads TGTGCCAGCAGTTTCGGACCGGACAGGTCTGGTGAGCAGTACTTC. Translated: CASSFGPDRSGEQYF. The chain is built from TRBV27 and TRBJ2-7; 7 positions match TRBD1. Germline V gives CDR1 MNHEY, CDR2 SMNVEV (reference sequence). Germline trimming cut 3 bases from V and 7 bases from J; bases unmatched to any gene: 12. This CDR3 region has 15 residues.

The chain uses TRBV5-4 and TRBJ2-5; TRBD2 matches 11 bases. The V gene's germline CDR1 is SGHNT and CDR2 YYREEE (reference sequence). Unmatched junction bases numbered 2, after V lost 2 bases and J lost 5 bases. CDR3 length: 14 amino acids. The CDR3 here is CASSFSGRAETQYF. In DNA, the CDR3 is TGTGCCAGCAGCTTTAGCGGGAGGGCGGAGACCCAGTACTTC.

In its sample, this clone was seen a few times. V and J are TRBV6-1 and TRBJ2-7, with 7 bases identical to TRBD2. CDR1 MNHNS and CDR2 SASEGT come from the germline V gene. J lost 2 bases, V lost 6 bases, and 10 bases had no gene match. The CDR3 is made up of 15 amino acids. The CDR3 reads CASRRNSGLTYEQYF. In nucleotides, the CDR3 is TGTGCCAGCAGAAGAAATAGCGGGTTAACCTACGAGCAGTACTTC.

The V call is TRBV19, the J call TRBJ2-1; D call uncertain. Trimming pared 1 base from V and 5 bases from J, leaving 6 bases between. The CDR3 has 13 residues. The germline gives CDR1 LNHDA, CDR2 SQIVND (reference sequence). Here the CDR3 DNA reads TGTGCCAGTAGTATAGGTGGGGACAATGAGCAGTTCTTC. The encoded protein is CASSIGGDNEQFF. Using reference TRBV19 and TRBJ2-1 for the parts outside the CDR3, the full variable domain is DGGITQSPKYLFRKEGQNVTLSCEQNLNHDAMYWYRQDPGQGLRLIYYSQIVNDFQKGDIAEGYSVSREKKESFPLTVTSAQKNPTAFYLCASSIGGDNEQFFGPGTRLTVL.

The CDR3 DNA follows: TGTGCCAGCACCCCTCCCGATACCTCTGGAAACACCATATATTTT. This gives the protein CASTPPDTSGNTIYF. The gene calls are TRBV6-6 and TRBJ1-3; D is unresolved. The CDR3 loop spans 15 amino acids. Trimming stripped 7 bases from V and 0 bases from J, with 13 bases between. Germline values: CDR1 MNHNY, CDR2 SVGAGI (reference sequence).

V is TRBV2 and J is TRBJ2-1; 12 nucleotides align to TRBD2. The V segment lost 8 bases and the J segment 4 bases; nucleotides outside the gene matches: 18. The CDR3 spans 19 residues. Germline V lookup: CDR1 SNHLY, CDR2 FYNNEI. CDR3 coding DNA: TGTGCCAGCCGATATACTAGCGGGAGGTCCCGCAGACTTTACAATGAGCAGTTCTTC. This gives the protein CASRYTSGRSRRLYNEQFF.